Given below is one T cell receptor beta chain in context. The CDR3 totals 14 residues. The V gene's germline CDR1 is LNHDA and CDR2 SQIVND (reference sequence). V lost 2 bases to trimming and J lost 2 bases, with 10 bases between them. Survey-level immunoSEQ sequencing profiled the TCR beta repertoire. Only in-frame clones appear in the TCRdb table, and some are missing; sequencing was by immunoSEQ multiplex PCR. The table includes under 55,000 clones, 90% to 95% detected once. This receptor was obtained from a man aged 35 to 55 with rheumatoid arthritis. This rearrangement joins TRBV19 to TRBJ2-7; D uncertain. Material: PBMCs. The CDR3: CASSIRVGPYEQYF. The CDR3 DNA reads TGTGCCAGTAGTATAAGGGTCGGGCCCTACGAGCAGTACTTC.